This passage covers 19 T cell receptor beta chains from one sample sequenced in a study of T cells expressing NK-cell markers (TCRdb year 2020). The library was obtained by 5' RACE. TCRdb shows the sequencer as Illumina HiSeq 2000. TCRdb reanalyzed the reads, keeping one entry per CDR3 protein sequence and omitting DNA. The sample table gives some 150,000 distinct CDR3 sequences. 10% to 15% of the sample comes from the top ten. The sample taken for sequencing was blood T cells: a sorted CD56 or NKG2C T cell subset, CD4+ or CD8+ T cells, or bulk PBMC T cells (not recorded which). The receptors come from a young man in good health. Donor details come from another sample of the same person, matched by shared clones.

Here the CDR3 reads CASSLPGASTDTQYF. The chain links TRBV7-8 to TRBJ2-3. CDR1 SGHVS and CDR2 FQNEAQ come from the germline V gene. This CDR3 contains 15 residues.

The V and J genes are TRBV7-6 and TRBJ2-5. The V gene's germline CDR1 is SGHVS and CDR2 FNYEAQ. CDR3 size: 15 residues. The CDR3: CASSSATAMQETQYF.

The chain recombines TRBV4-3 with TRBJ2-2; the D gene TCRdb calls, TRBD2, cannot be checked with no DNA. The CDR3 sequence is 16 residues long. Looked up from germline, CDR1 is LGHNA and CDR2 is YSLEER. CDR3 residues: CASSPTLGPNTGELFF.

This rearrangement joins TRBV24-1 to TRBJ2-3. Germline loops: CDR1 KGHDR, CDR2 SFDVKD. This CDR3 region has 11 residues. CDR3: CATSNSDTQYF.

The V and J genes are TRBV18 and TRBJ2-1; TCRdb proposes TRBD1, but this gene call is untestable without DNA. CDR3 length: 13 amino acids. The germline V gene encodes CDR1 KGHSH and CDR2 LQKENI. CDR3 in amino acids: CASSHDRGGEQFF.

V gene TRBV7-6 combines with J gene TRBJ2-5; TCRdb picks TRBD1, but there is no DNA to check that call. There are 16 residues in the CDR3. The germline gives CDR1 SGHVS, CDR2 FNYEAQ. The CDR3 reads CASSFWTGGEGETQYF.

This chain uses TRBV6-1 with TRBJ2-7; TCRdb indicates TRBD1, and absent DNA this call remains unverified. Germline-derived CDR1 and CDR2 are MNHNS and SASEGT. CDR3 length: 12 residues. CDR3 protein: CAVRQAAYEQYF.

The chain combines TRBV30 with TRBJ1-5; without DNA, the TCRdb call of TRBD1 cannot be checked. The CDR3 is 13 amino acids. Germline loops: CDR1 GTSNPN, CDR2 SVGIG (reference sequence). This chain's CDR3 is CAWGQGVNQPQHF.

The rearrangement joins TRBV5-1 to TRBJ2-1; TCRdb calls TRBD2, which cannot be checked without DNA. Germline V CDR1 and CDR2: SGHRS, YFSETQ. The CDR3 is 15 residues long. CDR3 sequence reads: CASSLRREGYNEQFF.

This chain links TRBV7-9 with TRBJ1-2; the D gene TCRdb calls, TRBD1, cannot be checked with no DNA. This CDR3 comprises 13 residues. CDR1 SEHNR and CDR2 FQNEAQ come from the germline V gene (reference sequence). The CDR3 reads CASSRDPDYGYTF.

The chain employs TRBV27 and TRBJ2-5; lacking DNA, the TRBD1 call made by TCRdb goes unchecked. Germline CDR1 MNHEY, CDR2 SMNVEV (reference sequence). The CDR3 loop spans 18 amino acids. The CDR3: CASSLEVFSGTGTETQYF.

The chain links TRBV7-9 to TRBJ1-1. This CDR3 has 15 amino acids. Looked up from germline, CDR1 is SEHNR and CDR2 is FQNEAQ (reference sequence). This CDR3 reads CASSSPGEGSPEAFF. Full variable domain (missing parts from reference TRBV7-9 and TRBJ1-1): DTGVSQNPRHKITKRGQNVTFRCDPISEHNRLYWYRQTLGQGPEFLTYFQNEAQLEKSRLLSDRFSAERPKGSFSTLEIQRTEQGDSAMYLCASSSPGEGSPEAFFGQGTRLTVV.

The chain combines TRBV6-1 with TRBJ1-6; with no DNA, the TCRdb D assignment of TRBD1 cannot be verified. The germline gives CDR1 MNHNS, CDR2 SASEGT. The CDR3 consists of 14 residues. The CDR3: CASSFGQGGSPLHF.

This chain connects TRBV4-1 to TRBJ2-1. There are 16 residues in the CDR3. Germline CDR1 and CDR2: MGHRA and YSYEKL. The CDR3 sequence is CASSQENRLGFDEQFF.

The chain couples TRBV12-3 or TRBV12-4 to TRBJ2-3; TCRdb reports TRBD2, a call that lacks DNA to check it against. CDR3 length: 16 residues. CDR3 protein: CASSSIGLAGTDTQYF.

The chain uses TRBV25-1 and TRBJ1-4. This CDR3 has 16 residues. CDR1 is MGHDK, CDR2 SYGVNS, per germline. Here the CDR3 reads CASSPQGGRVNEKLFF.

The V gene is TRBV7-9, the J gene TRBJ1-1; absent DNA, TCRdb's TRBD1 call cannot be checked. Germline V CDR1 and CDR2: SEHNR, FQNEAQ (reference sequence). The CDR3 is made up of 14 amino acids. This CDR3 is CASSPYRVDTEAFF. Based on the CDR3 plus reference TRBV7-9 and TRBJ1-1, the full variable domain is DTGVSQNPRHKITKRGQNVTFRCDPISEHNRLYWYRQTLGQGPEFLTYFQNEAQLEKSRLLSDRFSAERPKGSFSTLEIQRTEQGDSAMYLCASSPYRVDTEAFFGQGTRLTVV.

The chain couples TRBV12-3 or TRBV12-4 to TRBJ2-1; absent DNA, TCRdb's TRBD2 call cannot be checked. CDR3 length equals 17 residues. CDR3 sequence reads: CASSSGTSGRPYNEQFF.

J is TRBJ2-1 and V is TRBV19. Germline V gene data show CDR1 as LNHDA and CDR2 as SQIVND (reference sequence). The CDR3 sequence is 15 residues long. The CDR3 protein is CASSISVIPYNEQFF.